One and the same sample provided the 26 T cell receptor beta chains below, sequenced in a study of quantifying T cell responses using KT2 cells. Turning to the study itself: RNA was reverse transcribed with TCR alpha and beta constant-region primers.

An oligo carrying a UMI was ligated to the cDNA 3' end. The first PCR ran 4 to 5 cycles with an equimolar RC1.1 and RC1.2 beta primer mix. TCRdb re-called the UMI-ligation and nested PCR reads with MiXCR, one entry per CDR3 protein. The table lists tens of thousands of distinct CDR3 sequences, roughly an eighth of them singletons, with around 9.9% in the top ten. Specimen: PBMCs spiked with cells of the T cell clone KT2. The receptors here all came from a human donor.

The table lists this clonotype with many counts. CDR3 residues: CASSHRTGVYEQYF. The CDR3, as DNA: TGCGCCAGCAGCCATAGGACAGGCGTCTACGAGCAGTACTTC. The V call is TRBV5-1, the J call TRBJ2-7; 7 bases are shared with TRBD1. Germline trimming cut 4 bases from V and 3 bases from J; bases unmatched to any gene: 7. The CDR3 extends over 14 amino acids. Germline assignment: CDR1 SGHRS and CDR2 YFSETQ.

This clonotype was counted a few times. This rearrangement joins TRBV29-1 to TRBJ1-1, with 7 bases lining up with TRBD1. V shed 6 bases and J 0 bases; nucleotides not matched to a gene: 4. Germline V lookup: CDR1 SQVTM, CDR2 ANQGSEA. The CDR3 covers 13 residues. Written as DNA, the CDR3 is TGCAGCGTACAGGGGACTTTGAACACTGAAGCTTTCTTT. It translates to CSVQGTLNTEAFF.

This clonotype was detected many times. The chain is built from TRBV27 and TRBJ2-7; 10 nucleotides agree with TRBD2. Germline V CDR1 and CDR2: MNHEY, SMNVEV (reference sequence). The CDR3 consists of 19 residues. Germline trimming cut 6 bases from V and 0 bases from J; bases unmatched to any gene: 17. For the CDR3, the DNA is TGTGCCAGCAGCCACCGTAGCGGGGGGTCTAGCTTGGGCTCCTACGAGCAGTACTTC. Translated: CASSHRSGGSSLGSYEQYF.

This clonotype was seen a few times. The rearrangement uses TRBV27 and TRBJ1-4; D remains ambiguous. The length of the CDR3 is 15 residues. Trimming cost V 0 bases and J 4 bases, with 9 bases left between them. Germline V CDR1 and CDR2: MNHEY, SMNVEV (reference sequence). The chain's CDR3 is CASSLSTRVNEKLFF. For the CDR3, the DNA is TGTGCCAGCAGTTTATCGACAAGAGTTAATGAAAAACTGTTTTTT.

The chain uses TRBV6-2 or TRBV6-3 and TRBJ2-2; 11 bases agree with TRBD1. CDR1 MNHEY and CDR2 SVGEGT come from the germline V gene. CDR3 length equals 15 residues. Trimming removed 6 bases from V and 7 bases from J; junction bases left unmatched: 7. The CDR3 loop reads CASRPSGQGDGELFF. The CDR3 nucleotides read TGTGCCAGCAGACCGTCGGGACAGGGGGACGGGGAGCTGTTTTTT.

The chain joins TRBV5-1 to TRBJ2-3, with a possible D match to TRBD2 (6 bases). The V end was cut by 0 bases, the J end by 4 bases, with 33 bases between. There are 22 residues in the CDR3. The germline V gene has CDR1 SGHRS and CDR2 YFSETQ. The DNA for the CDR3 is TGCGCCAGCAGCTTGGATCCTGTCCGGCGGGGTGGTTCGGCTGAAGATTCAGATACGCAGTATTTT. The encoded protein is CASSLDPVRRGGSAEDSDTQYF. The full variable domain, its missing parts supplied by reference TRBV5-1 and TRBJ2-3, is KAGVTQTPRYLIKTRGQQVTLSCSPISGHRSVSWYQQTPGQGLQFLFEYFSETQRNKGNFPGRFSGRQFSNSRSEMNVSTLELGDSALYLCASSLDPVRRGGSAEDSDTQYFGPGTRLTVL.

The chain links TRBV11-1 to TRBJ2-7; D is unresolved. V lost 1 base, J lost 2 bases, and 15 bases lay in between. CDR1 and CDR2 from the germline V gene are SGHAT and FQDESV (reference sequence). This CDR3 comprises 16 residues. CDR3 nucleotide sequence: TGTGCCAGCAGCTTAGATTCCGTCGCAGCCCCCTACGAGCAGTACTTC. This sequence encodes CASSLDSVAAPYEQYF.

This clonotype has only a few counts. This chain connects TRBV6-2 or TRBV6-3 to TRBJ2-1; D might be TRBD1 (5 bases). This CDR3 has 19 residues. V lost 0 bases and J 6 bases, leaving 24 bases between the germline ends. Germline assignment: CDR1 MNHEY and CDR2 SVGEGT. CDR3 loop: CASSYSSPPGWGYPNEQFF. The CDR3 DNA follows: TGTGCCAGCAGTTACTCGTCCCCGCCCGGCTGGGGCTACCCCAATGAGCAGTTCTTC.

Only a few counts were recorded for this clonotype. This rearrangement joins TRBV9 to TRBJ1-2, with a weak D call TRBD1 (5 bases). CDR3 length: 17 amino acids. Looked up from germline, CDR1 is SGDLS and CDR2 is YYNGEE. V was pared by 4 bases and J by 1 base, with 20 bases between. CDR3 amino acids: CASSSTAGTFRNYGYTF. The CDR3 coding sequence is TGTGCCAGCAGCTCAACTGCCGGGACTTTCCGTAACTATGGCTACACCTTC.

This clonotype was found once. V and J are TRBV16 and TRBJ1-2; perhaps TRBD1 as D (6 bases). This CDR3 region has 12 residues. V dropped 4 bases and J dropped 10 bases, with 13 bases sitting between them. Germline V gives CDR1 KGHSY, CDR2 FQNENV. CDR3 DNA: TGTGCCAGCAGCCCCCGGACAGATATCTACACCTTC. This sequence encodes CASSPRTDIYTF.

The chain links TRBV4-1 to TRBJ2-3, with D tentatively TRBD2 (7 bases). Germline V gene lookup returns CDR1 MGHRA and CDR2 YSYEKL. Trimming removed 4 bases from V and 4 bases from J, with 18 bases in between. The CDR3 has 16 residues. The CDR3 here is CASSPKGEGVPDTQYF. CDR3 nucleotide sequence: TGCGCCAGCAGCCCAAAAGGGGAGGGGGTCCCAGATACGCAGTATTTT.

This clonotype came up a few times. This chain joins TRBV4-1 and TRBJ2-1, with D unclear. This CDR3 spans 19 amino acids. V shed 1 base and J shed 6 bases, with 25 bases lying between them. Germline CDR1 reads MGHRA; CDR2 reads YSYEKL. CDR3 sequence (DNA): TGCGCCAGCAGCCAAGCGCTGCAGGCACCCCTGGGGAAATCCAATGAGCAGTTCTTC. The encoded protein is CASSQALQAPLGKSNEQFF.

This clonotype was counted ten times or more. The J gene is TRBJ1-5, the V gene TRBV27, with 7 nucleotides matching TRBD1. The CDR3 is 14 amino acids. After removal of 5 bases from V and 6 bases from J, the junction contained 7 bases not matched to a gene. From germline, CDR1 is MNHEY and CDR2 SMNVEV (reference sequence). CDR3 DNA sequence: TGTGCCAGCAGTCCAACGACAGGGTTTCAGCCCCAGCATTTT. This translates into CASSPTTGFQPQHF.

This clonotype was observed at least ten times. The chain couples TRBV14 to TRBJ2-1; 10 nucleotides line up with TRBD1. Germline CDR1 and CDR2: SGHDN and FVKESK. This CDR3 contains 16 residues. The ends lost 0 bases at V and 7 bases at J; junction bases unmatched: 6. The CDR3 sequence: CASSQDWGQGKNEQFF. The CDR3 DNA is TGTGCCAGCAGCCAAGATTGGGGACAGGGGAAGAATGAGCAGTTCTTC.

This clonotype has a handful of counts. The CDR3 DNA reads TGCAGCGCTTACAGGAGCTCCTATAATTCACCCCTCCACTTT. This gives the protein CSAYRSSYNSPLHF. The chain carries TRBV29-1 and TRBJ1-6; a possible D gene is TRBD1 (5 bases). Germline CDR1 reads SQVTM; CDR2 reads ANQGSEA. CDR3 length: 14 amino acids. V was trimmed by 7 bases and J by 0 bases, leaving 10 bases between them.

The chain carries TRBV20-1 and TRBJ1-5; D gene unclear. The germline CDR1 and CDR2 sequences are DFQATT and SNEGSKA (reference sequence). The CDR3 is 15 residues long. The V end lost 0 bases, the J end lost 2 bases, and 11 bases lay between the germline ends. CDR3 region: CSAREIPSGNQPQHF. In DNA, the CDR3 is TGCAGTGCTAGAGAAATTCCGTCAGGCAATCAGCCCCAGCATTTT.

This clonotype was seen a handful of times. CDR3 nucleotides: TGTGCCAGCAGCTCCGAGGGGGCAGAGAACGAGCAGTACTTC. It translates to CASSSEGAENEQYF. The chain couples TRBV7-2 to TRBJ2-7; 7 nucleotides match TRBD1. CDR3 length: 14 amino acids. Per germline, CDR1 SGHTA and CDR2 FQGNSA. After removal of 4 bases from V and 5 bases from J, the junction contained 8 bases not matched to a gene.

CDR3 coding DNA: TGCAGCGCGGGGGGACGCGCCTACAATGAGCAGTTCTTC. Its protein is CSAGGRAYNEQFF. The rearrangement links TRBV29-1 to TRBJ2-1; TRBD2 aligns across 7 bases. CDR1 and CDR2 (germline): SQVTM, ANQGSEA. The CDR3 loop spans 13 amino acids. Trimming removed 7 bases from V and 2 bases from J; junction bases left unmatched: 5.

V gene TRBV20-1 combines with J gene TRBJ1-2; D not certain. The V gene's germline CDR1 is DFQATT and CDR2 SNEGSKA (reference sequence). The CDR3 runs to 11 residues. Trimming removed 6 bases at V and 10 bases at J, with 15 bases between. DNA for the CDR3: TGCAGTGCCACGCAGTTACAGATCTACACCTTC. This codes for CSATQLQIYTF.

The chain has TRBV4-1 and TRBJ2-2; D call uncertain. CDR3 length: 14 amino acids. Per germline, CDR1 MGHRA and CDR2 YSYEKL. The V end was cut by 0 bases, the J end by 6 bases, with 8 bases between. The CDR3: CASSQDEVAGELFF. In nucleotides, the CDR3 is TGCGCCAGCAGCCAAGATGAGGTCGCCGGGGAGCTGTTTTTT.

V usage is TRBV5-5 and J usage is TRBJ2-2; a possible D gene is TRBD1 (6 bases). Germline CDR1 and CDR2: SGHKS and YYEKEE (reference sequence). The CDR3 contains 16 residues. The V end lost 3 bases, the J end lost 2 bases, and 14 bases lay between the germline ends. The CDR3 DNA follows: TGTGCCAGCAGCTCGCTGACAGGCATAAACACCGGGGAGCTGTTTTTT. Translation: CASSSLTGINTGELFF.

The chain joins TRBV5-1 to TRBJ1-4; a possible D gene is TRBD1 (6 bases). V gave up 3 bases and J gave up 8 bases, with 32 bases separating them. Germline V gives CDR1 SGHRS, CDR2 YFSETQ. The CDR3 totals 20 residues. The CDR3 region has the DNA TGCGCCAGCAGCTCCAATCCCGGGACAATACTACGGTCGAGGGTCGAAAAACTGTTTTTT. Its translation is CASSSNPGTILRSRVEKLFF.

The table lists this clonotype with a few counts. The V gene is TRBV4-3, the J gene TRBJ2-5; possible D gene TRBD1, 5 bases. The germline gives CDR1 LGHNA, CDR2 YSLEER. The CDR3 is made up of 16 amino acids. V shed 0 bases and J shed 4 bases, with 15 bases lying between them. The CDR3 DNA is TGCGCCAGCAGCCAAGAAGGTGCCAGGGATGGAGAGACCCAGTACTTC. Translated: CASSQEGARDGETQYF.

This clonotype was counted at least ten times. CDR3: CASSLGTGAQPQHF. In DNA form, the CDR3 reads TGTGCCAGCAGTTTAGGGACAGGGGCGCAGCCCCAGCATTTT. The rearrangement links TRBV12-3 or TRBV12-4 to TRBJ1-5; 9 nucleotides line up with TRBD1. The ends lost 1 base at V and 7 bases at J; junction bases unmatched: 2. This CDR3 contains 14 residues.

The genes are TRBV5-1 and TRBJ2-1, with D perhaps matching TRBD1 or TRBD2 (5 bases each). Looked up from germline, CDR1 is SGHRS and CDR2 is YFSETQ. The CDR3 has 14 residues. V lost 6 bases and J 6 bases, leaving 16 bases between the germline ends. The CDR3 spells CASIFGAGTNEQFF. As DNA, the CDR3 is TGCGCCAGCATCTTCGGGGCAGGGACCAATGAGCAGTTCTTC.

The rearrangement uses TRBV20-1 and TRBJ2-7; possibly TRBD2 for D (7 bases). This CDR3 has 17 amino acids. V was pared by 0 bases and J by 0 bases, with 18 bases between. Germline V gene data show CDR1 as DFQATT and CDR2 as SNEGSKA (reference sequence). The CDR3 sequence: CSARDEMEGGSSYEQYF. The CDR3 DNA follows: TGCAGTGCTAGAGATGAAATGGAGGGGGGGAGCTCCTACGAGCAGTACTTC.